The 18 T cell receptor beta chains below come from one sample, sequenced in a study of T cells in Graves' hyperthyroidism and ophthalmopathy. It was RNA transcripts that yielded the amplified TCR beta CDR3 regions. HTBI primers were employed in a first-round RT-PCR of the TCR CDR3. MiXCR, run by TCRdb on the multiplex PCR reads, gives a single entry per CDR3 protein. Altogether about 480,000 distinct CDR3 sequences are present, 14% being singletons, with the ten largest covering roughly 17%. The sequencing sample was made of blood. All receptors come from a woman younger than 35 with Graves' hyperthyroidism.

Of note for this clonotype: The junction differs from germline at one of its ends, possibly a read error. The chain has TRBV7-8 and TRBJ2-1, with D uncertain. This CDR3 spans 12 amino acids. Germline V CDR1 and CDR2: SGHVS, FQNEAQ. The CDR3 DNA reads TGTGCCAGCAGCTTAGGACCCAATGCCCCCCTCTTC. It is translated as CASSLGPNAPLF. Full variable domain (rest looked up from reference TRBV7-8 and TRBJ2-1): GAGVSQSPRYKVAKRGQDVALRCDPISGHVSLFWYQQALGQGPEFLTYFQNEAQLDKSGLPSDRFFAERPEGSVSTLKIQRTQQEDSAVYLCASSLGPNAPLFGPGTRLTVL.

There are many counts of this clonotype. The CDR3 nucleotides are TGTGCCAGCAGCCCCCTCCTGGGGGGAGATACGCAGTATTTT. Protein: CASSPLLGGDTQYF. V usage is TRBV7-3 and J usage is TRBJ2-3, with D possibly being TRBD2 (6 bases). The germline V and J ends were trimmed by 5 bases and 5 bases, with 14 bases remaining between them. This CDR3 region has 14 residues. Germline CDR1 and CDR2: SGHTA and FQGTGA.

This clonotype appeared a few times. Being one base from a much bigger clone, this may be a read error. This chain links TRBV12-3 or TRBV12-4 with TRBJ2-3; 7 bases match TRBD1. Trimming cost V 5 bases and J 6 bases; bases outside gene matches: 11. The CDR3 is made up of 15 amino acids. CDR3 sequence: CASSLGQGVGDTQYF. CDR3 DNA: TGTGCCAGCAGTCTGGGGCAGGGGGTGGGGGATACGCAGTATTTT.

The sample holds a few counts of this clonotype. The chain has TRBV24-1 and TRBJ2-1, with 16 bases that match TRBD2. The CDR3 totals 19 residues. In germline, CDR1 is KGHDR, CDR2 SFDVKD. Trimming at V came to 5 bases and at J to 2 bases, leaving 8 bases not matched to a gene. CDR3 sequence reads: CATSGPPGTSGRAYNEQFF. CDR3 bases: TGTGCCACCAGTGGGCCCCCCGGGACTAGCGGGAGGGCCTACAATGAGCAGTTCTTC.

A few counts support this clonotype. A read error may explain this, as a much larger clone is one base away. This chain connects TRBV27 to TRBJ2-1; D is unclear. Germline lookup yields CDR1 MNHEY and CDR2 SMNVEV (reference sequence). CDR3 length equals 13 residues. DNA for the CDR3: TGTGACAGCAGTTTATCCCCACGGAATGAGCAGTTCTTC. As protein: CDSSLSPRNEQFF.

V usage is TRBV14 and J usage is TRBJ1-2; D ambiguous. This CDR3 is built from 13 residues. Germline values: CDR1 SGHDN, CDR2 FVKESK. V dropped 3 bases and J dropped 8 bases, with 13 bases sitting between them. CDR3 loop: CASSQGRAFGYTF. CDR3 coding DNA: TGTGCCAGCAGCCAGGGAAGGGCGTTCGGCTACACCTTC.

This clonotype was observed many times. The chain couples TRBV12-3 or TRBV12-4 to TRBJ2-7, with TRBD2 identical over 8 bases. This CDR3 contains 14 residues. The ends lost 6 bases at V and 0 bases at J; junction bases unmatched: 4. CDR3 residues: CASSRSGSSYEQYV. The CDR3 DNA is TGTGCCAGCAGCCGAAGCGGGAGCTCCTACGAGCAGTACGTC.

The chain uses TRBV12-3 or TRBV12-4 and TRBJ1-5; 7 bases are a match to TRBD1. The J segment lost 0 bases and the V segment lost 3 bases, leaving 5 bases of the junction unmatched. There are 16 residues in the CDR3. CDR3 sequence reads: CASSLQGEYSNQPQHF. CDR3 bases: TGTGCCAGCAGTTTGCAGGGGGAGTATAGCAATCAGCCCCAGCATTTT.

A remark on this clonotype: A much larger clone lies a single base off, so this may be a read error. Here the CDR3 reads CAWTIGSTDTQYF. The CDR3, as DNA: TGTGCCTGGACGATAGGGAGCACAGATACGCAGTATTTT. J is TRBJ2-3 and V is TRBV30, with no clear D. The germline CDR1 and CDR2 sequences are GTSNPN and SVGIG (reference sequence). This CDR3 has 13 residues. Trimming took off 4 bases at V and 0 bases at J, with 8 bases between the two ends.

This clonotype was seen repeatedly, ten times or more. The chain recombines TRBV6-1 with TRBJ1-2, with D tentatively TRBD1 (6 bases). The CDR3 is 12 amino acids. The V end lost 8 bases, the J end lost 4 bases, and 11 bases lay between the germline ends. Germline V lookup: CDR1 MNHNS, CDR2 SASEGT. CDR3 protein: CASVTGVYGYTF. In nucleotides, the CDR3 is TGTGCCAGCGTGACAGGAGTCTATGGCTACACCTTC.

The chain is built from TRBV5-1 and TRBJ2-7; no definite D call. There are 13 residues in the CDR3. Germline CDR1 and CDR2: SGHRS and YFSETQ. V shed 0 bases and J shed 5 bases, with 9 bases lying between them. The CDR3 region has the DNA TGCGCCAGCAGCTTGGTTTCTCGGGACGAGCAGTACTTC. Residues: CASSLVSRDEQYF.

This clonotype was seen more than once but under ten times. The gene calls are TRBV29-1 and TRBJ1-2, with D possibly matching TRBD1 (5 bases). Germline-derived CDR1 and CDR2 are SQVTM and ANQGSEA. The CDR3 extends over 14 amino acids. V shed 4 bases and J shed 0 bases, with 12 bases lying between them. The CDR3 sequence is CSVATEGSNYGYTF. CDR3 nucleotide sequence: TGCAGCGTTGCGACAGAGGGATCTAACTATGGCTACACCTTC.

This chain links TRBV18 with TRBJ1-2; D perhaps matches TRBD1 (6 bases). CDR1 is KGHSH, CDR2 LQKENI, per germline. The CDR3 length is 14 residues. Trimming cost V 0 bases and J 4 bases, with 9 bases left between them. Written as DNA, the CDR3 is TGTGCCAGCTCACCACCGGGGGCGGGCTATGGCTACACCTTC. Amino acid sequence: CASSPPGAGYGYTF. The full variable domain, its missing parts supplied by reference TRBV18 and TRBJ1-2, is NAGVMQNPRHLVRRRGQEARLRCSPMKGHSHVYWYRQLPEEGLKFMVYLQKENIIDESGMPKERFSAEFPKEGPSILRIQQVVRGDSAAYFCASSPPGAGYGYTFGSGTRLTVV.

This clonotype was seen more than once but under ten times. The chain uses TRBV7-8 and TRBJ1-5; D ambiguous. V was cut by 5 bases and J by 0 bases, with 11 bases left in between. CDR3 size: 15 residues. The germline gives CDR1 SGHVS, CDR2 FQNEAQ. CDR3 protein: CASSNMQYSNQPQHF. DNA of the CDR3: TGTGCCAGCAGCAATATGCAGTATAGCAATCAGCCCCAGCATTTT.

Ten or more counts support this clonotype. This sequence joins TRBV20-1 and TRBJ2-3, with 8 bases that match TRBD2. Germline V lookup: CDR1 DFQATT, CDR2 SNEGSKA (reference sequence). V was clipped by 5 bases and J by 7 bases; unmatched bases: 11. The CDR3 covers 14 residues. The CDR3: CSARPAGEVYTQYF. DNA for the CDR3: TGCAGTGCTCGGCCAGCGGGAGAGGTGTATACGCAGTATTTT.

CDR3 bases: TGCGCCAGCAGCCAGATTTCGAGCGGGAATCGTTACGAGCAGTACTTC. Residues: CASSQISSGNRYEQYF. The chain couples TRBV4-1 to TRBJ2-7; TRBD2 aligns across 7 bases. The germline V gene encodes CDR1 MGHRA and CDR2 YSYEKL. J was trimmed by 4 bases and V by 3 bases; bases with no gene match: 12. There are 16 residues in the CDR3.

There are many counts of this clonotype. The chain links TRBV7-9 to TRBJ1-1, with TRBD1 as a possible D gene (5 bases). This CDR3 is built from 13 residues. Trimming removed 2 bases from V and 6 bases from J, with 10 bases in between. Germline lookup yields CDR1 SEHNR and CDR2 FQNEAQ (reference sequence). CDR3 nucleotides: TGTGCCAGCAGCTTACAGGGACTGCCTGAAGCTTTCTTT. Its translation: CASSLQGLPEAFF.

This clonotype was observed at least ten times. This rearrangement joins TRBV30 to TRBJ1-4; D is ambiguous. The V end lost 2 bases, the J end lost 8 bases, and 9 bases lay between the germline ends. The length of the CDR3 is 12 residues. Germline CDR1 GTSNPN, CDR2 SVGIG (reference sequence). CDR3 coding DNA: TGTGCCTGGAGTCGACACTGGGAAAAACTGTTTTTT. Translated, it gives CAWSRHWEKLFF.